This T cell receptor beta chain stems from a study of chronic HIV infection and antiretroviral therapy (dated by TCRdb to 2015 to 2017). This clonotype was counted a few times. Its recognized antigen is unknown. Nothing much larger sits one base from this clone, and base qualities are not available. The library relied on 5' RACE. The data were produced on an Illumina MiSeq. Through fastp at Q25 and MiXCR, TCRdb rebuilt clones from the public reads, retaining in-frame beta chains. Identical CDR3 protein sequences are pooled into one entry, listed with their most common genes and DNA. Counted in this sample were some 38,000 distinct CDR3 sequences; more than 8% of them appeared once. Over 2.5% of the sample rests with the top ten. This TCR was sampled from an adult who had HIV and had not received antiretroviral therapy, or was an uninfected healthy control (not recorded which). Sequenced: peripheral blood.

CDR3 reads: CASGETGAPQPQHF. Here is the DNA: TGTGCCAGCGGGGAGACAGGGGCCCCCCAGCCCCAGCATTTT. Recombination linked TRBV28 to TRBJ1-5; 8 middle bases align to TRBD1. As encoded in the germline V gene, CDR1 is MDHEN while CDR2 is SYDVKM. V is trimmed back by 8 bases and J by 7 bases, and the junction contains 10 bases that no gene match accounts for. Measured from the cysteine to the phenylalanine, the CDR3 is 14 residues long. The only DNA kept is the CDR3, 42 bases in frame from the first base.